This TCR beta chain was captured by sequencing in a study of shared clonotypes between healthy human individuals. Overall study results and limits: Generally, estimated richness proved larger in naive subsets than it did in memory subsets.

Details on this clone: Its antigen is currently unknown.

Positive CCR7 selection of CD45RO-negative cells yielded the naive CD8 cells, and terminally differentiated effector memory CD45RA+ cells were excluded. Sequencing used immunoSEQ multiplex PCR; TCRdb keeps in-frame clones, though not all of them. Seen here are more than 500,000 clones, 90% to 95% observed once, and the top ten hold over 0.1%. This receptor was identified in a young woman in good health. The sequenced sample was naive CD8+ T cells sorted from blood.

For the CDR3, the DNA is TGTGCCTCGGACAGTCTAACAGGGTCCGAGCAGTACTTC. It specifies CASDSLTGSEQYF. The gene calls are TRBV30 and TRBJ2-7; the D gene is possibly TRBD1 (6 bases). In germline, CDR1 is GTSNPN, CDR2 SVGIG (reference sequence). The V end lost 7 bases, the J end lost 6 bases, and 19 bases lay between the germline ends. The CDR3 extends over 13 amino acids. Filled out from reference TRBV30 and TRBJ2-7, the complete variable domain reads SQTIHQWPATLVQPVGSPLSLECTVEGTSNPNLYWYRQAAGRGLQLLFYSVGIGQISSEVPQNLSASRPQDRQFILSSKKLLLSDSGFYLCASDSLTGSEQYFGPGTRLTVT.